A single TCR beta chain is shown here with its context. Its antigen is undetermined. After template switching added a universal primer site, the resulting cDNA carried unique molecular identifiers. TCRdb fed the 5' RACE reads into MiXCR, producing one record per CDR3 protein. The data show some 1,700,000 distinct CDR3 sequences, 25% to 35% seen once. This record comes from a study of identical twins. General observations from the study: Models underpredicted monozygotic twin sharing of out-of-frame TCR alpha. The abundant beta clonotypes from cord blood had fewer insertions, and memory repertoires had none of this. Researchers caution that invariant MAIT and iNKT cells could partly confound zero-insertion analyses.

CDR3 length: 14 residues. With 4 bases clipped from V and 11 bases from J, the junction kept 9 bases outside the gene matches. CDR1 is SGHRS and CDR2 is YFSETQ in the germline V gene. The specimen sequenced was cord blood. This clonotype was sampled from a newborn girl in good health. This chain uses TRBV5-1 with TRBJ1-4; 9 nucleotides align to TRBD1. As DNA, the CDR3 is TGCGCCAGCAGCGGGGGGACAGGGAGATGGAAACTGTTTTTT. Protein sequence: CASSGGTGRWKLFF.